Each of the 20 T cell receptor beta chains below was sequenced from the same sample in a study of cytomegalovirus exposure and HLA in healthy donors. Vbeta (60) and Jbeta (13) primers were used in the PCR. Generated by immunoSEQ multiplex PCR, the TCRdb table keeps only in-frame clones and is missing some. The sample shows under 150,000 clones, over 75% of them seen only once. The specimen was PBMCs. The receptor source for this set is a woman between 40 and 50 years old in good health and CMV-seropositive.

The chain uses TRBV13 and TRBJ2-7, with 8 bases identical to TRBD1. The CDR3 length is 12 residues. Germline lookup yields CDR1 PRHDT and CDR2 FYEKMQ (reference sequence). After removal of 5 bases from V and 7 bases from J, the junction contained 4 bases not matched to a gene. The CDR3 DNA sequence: TGTGCCAGCAGCCCCCGGACAGGGGAGCAGTACTTC. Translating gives CASSPRTGEQYF.

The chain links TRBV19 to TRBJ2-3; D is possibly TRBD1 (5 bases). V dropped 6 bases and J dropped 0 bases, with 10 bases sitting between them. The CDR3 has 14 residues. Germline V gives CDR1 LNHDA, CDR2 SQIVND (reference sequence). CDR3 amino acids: CASRQVPSTDTQYF. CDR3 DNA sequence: TGTGCCAGTAGACAGGTTCCTAGCACAGATACGCAGTATTTT.

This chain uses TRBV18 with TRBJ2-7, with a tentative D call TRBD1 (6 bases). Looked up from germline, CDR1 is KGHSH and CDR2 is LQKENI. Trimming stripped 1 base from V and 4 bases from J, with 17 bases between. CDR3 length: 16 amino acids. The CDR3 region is CASSPLSPQGTYEQYF. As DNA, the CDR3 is TGTGCCAGCTCACCACTATCTCCCCAGGGGACGTACGAGCAGTACTTC.

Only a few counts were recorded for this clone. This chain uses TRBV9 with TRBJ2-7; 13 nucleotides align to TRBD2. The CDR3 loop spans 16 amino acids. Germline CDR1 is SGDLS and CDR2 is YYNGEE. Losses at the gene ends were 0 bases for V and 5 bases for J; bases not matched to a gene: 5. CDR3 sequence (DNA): TGTGCCAGCAGCGTAGGGACTAGCGGGAGTCTGGACGAGCAGTACTTC. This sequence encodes CASSVGTSGSLDEQYF.

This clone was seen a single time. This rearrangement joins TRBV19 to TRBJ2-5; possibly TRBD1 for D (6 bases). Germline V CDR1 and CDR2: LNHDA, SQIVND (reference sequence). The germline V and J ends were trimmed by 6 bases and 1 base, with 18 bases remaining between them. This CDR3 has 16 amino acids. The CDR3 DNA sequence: TGTGCCAGTAGGAAGGGCCGGGACACCCTCCAAGAGACCCAGTACTTC. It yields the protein CASRKGRDTLQETQYF. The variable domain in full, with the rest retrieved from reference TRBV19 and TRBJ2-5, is DGGITQSPKYLFRKEGQNVTLSCEQNLNHDAMYWYRQDPGQGLRLIYYSQIVNDFQKGDIAEGYSVSREKKESFPLTVTSAQKNPTAFYLCASRKGRDTLQETQYFGPGTRLLVL.

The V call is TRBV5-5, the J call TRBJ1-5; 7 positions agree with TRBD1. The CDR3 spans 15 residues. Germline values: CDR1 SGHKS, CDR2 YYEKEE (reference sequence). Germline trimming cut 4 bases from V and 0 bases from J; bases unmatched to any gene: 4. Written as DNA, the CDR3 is TGTGCCAGCAGCACGGGACAGTATAGCAATCAGCCCCAGCATTTT. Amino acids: CASSTGQYSNQPQHF.

The chain's CDR3 is CASVQTGNTEAFF. The CDR3 DNA follows: TGTGCCAGTGTTCAGACAGGGAACACTGAAGCTTTCTTT. The V gene is TRBV19, the J gene TRBJ1-1; a weak D match, TRBD1 (6 bases). The ends were cut back, 8 bases at V and 1 base at J, with 11 bases in the middle. The CDR3 extends over 13 amino acids. Germline V gene data show CDR1 as LNHDA and CDR2 as SQIVND (reference sequence). Drawing the rest from reference TRBV19 and TRBJ1-1, the complete variable domain is DGGITQSPKYLFRKEGQNVTLSCEQNLNHDAMYWYRQDPGQGLRLIYYSQIVNDFQKGDIAEGYSVSREKKESFPLTVTSAQKNPTAFYLCASVQTGNTEAFFGQGTRLTVV.

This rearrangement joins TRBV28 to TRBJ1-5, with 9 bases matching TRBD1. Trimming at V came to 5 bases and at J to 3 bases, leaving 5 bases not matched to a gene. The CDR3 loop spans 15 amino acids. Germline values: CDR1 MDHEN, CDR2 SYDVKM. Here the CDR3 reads CASSAGTGPNQPQHF. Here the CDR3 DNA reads TGTGCCAGCAGTGCCGGGACAGGGCCCAATCAGCCCCAGCATTTT.

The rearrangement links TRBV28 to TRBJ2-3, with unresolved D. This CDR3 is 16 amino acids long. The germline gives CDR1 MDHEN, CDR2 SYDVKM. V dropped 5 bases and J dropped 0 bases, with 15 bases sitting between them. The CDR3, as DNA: TGTGCCAGCAGTCTTATCAAGAGAGGTAGCACAGATACGCAGTATTTT. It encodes CASSLIKRGSTDTQYF.

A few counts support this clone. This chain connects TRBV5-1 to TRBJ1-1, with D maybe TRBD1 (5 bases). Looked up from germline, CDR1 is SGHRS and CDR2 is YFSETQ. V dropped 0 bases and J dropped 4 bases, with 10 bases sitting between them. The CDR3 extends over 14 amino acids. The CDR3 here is CASSLESGITEAFF. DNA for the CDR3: TGCGCCAGCAGCTTGGAATCAGGGATCACTGAAGCTTTCTTT.

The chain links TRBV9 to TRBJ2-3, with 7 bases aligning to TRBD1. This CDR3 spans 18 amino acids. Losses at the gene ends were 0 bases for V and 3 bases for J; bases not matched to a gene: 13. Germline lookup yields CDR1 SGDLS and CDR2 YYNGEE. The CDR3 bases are TGTGCCAGCAGCGTAGGACCCGACAGGGTCCGAGGTACAGATACGCAGTATTTT. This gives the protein CASSVGPDRVRGTDTQYF.

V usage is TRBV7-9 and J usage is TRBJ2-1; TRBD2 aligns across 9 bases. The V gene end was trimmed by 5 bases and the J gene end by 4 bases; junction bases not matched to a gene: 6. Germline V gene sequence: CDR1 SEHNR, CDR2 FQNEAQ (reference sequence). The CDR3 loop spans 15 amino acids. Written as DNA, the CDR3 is TGTGCCAGCAGCCTGAGCGGGGGGATATACAATGAGCAGTTCTTC. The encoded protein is CASSLSGGIYNEQFF.

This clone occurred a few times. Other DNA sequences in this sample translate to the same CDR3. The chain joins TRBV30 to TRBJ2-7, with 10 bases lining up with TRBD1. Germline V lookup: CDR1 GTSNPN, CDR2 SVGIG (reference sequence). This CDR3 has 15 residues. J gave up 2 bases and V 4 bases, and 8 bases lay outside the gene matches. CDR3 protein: CAWTITGTGAYEQYF. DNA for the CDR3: TGTGCCTGGACTATAACCGGGACAGGGGCCTACGAGCAGTACTTC.

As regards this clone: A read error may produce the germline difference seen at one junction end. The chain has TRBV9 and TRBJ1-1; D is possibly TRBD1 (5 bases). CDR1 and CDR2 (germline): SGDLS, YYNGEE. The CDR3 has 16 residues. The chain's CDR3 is CASNVVTWGQGTEAFF. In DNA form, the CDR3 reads TGTGCCAGCAACGTAGTAACGTGGGGCCAGGGCACTGAAGCTTTCTTT.

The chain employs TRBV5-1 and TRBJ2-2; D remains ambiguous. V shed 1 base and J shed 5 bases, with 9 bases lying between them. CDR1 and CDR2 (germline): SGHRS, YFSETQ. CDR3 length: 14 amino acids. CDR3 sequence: CASSLISQTGELFF. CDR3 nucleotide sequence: TGCGCCAGCAGCTTGATTAGCCAAACCGGGGAGCTGTTTTTT.

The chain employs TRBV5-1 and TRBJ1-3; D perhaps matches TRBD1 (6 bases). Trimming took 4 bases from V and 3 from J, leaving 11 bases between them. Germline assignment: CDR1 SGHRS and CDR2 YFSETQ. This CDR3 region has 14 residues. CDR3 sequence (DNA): TGCGCCAGCAGCCCAGGACAGAGTGGAAACACCATATATTTT. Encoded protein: CASSPGQSGNTIYF.

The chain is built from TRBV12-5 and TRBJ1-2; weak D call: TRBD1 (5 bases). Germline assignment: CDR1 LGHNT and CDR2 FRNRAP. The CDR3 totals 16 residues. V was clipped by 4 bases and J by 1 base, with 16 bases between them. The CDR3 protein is CASGSSLGHLNYGYTF. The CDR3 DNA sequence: TGTGCTAGTGGTTCCTCACTGGGGCACCTTAACTATGGCTACACCTTC.

Here the CDR3 DNA reads TGTGCCAGCAGCGTAGTGGCCTGGGGACAGGGAGAAGTGCAGTACTTC. This gives the protein CASSVVAWGQGEVQYF. This chain uses TRBV9 with TRBJ2-7; 9 bases agree with TRBD1. Per germline, CDR1 SGDLS and CDR2 YYNGEE. This CDR3 has 16 residues. J gave up 9 bases and V 0 bases, and 13 bases lay outside the gene matches.

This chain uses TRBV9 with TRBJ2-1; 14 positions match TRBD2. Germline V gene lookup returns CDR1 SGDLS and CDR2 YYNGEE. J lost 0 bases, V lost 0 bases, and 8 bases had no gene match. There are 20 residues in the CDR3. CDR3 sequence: CASSVVGLAGGQSSYNEQFF. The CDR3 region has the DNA TGTGCCAGCAGCGTAGTCGGACTAGCGGGGGGCCAAAGCTCCTACAATGAGCAGTTCTTC.

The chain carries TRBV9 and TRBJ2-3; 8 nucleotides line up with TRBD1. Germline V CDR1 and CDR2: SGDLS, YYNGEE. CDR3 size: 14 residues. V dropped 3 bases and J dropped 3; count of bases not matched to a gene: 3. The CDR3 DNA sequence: TGTGCCAGCAGCGCCGGACAGGGTACAGATACGCAGTATTTT. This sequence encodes CASSAGQGTDTQYF.